This TCR beta chain was captured in a study of read filtering for tumor transcriptome and immune sequencing. Overall study context: The cohort had approximately 16 men and approximately 15 women aged about 40 to 90, mean about 70 years. Points from the study as a whole: Dropping single-read clonotypes raised IR-seq and RNA-seq shared-clonotype correlation. The sorted CD138-negative fraction was a mixed bone marrow immune population, not purified T cells.

Deletions cut 5 bases from V and 3 bases from J, with 10 bases between. Germline CDR1 and CDR2: SGHKS and YYEKEE (reference sequence). The CDR3 has 13 amino acids. Molecular barcoded adaptors covering alpha/delta and beta/gamma chains were used on 400 ng RNA. TCRdb re-called the reads with MiXCR, one entry per CDR3 protein. The repertoire holds 94,000 or so distinct CDR3 sequences, with approximately 13% as singletons. Bone marrow was sampled from every patient at the time of active disease. This clonotype came up many times. Antigen: not known. The clonotype was recovered from a donor aged 40 or over with multiple myeloma. V gene TRBV5-5 combines with J gene TRBJ2-3; D unresolved. Sequencing was performed on a population of CD138-negative cells sorted from bone marrow. CDR3 amino acids: CASRQVATDTQYF. CDR3 coding DNA: TGTGCCAGCAGGCAGGTGGCAACAGATACGCAGTATTTT.